A selection of T cell receptor beta chains follows, all from one sample in a study of T cell changes during pregnancy in multiple sclerosis. Profiled with immunoSEQ multiplex PCR; TCRdb holds only in-frame clones, not every one. The sample has 55,000 to 70,000 clones; about nine tenths are singletons. The sequencing here drew on peripheral blood, taken after pregnancy. These receptor sequences come from a female donor with multiple sclerosis, enrolled in a pregnancy study. Both conserved end residues are part of each CDR3. The D gene is left open where the match is weak. Expanded clones are given a class, and other clones once, few, many or no size at all.

D,J,size,V,CDR3,DNA
.,TRBJ1-1,.,TRBV6-6,CASSYKGVNTEAFF,TGTGCCAGCAGTTACAAGGGGGTGAACACTGAAGCTTTCTTT
TRBD1,TRBJ2-7,.,TRBV5-1,CASSLRGRDRDYEQYF,TGCGCCAGCAGCTTGAGAGGACGGGACAGAGACTACGAGCAGTACTTC
.,TRBJ2-7,.,TRBV6-1,CATHSEQYF,TGTGCCACCCACAGCGAGCAGTACTTC
.,TRBJ1-2,few,TRBV7-9,CASTWRGNGYTF,TGTGCCAGCACCTGGAGAGGGAATGGCTACACCTTC
TRBD2,TRBJ2-3,.,TRBV11-2,CASSPGGALVSSDTQYF,TGTGCCAGCAGCCCCGGGGGGGCTCTGGTCAGCTCAGATACGCAGTATTTT
TRBD1,TRBJ1-1,.,TRBV27,CASSPQGTNTEAFF,TGTGCCAGCAGTCCACAGGGGACGAACACTGAAGCTTTCTTT
.,TRBJ1-2,.,TRBV6-6,CASRRFSSPNYGYTF,TGTGCCAGCAGGCGATTTAGTAGTCCTAACTATGGCTACACCTTC
.,TRBJ1-1,.,TRBV28,CASTPVGGQSEAFF,TGTGCCAGCACTCCCGTCGGGGGGCAAAGTGAAGCTTTCTTT
.,TRBJ1-1,once,TRBV29-1,CSVSGHRDTEAFF,TGCAGCGTTTCGGGACACAGGGACACTGAAGCTTTCTTT
.,TRBJ1-1,.,TRBV10-3,CAITSTQGINTEAFF,TGTGCCATCACCTCTACACAGGGAATAAACACTGAAGCTTTCTTT
.,TRBJ1-5,.,TRBV9,CASSPAGGDQPQHF,TGTGCCAGCAGCCCGGCGGGGGGGGATCAGCCCCAGCATTTT
TRBD1,TRBJ1-5,.,TRBV6-1,CASSLRDRVPTWHF,TGTGCCAGCAGTCTCCGGGACAGGGTCCCCACCTGGCATTTT
TRBD2,TRBJ2-7,.,TRBV28,CASRATSGHYEQYF,TGTGCCAGCAGGGCAACTAGCGGGCACTACGAGCAGTACTTC
TRBD1,TRBJ1-2,.,TRBV6-1,CASSEVPSVQGAGGYTF,TGTGCCAGCAGTGAAGTCCCATCGGTACAGGGGGCAGGAGGCTACACCTTC
.,TRBJ2-3,.,TRBV18,CASSIGTDTQYF,TGTGCCAGCTCAATCGGTACAGATACGCAGTATTTT
.,TRBJ1-1,.,TRBV9,CASSLGGRTEAFF,TGTGCCAGCAGCCTGGGGGGGCGCACTGAAGCTTTCTTT
TRBD2,TRBJ2-3,.,TRBV10-3,CAIGLAGEDTQYF,TGTGCCATCGGACTAGCGGGTGAGGATACGCAGTATTTT
TRBD1,TRBJ2-1,.,TRBV10-3,CAIGTEPQGAYNEQFF,TGTGCCATCGGGACGGAGCCCCAGGGGGCCTACAATGAGCAGTTCTTC
TRBD2,TRBJ2-3,.,TRBV7-2,CASSFTSGGTDTQYF,TGTGCCAGCAGCTTCACTAGCGGGGGGACAGATACGCAGTATTTT
.,TRBJ2-1,.,TRBV21-1,CASSKDLTSGPYNEQFF,TGTGCCAGCAGCAAAGACCTCACTAGCGGTCCCTACAATGAGCAGTTCTTC
.,TRBJ1-5,few,TRBV27,CASSLWGVGNQPQHF,TGTGCCAGCAGTTTATGGGGGGTGGGCAATCAGCCCCAGCATTTT
.,TRBJ1-4,once,TRBV18,CASSPGSWVFF,TGTGCCAGCTCACCCGGGTCCTGGGTGTTTTTT
.,TRBJ2-7,.,TRBV19,CASRDSLSYEQYF,TGTGCCAGTAGGGACAGTCTCTCCTACGAGCAGTACTTC
.,TRBJ1-6,.,TRBV7-3,CASSLLGQGGSPLHF,TGTGCCAGCAGCTTACTTGGGCAGGGCGGTTCACCCCTCCACTTT
TRBD2,TRBJ2-3,.,TRBV6-9,CASISVAGGRIFGEAQYF,TGTGCCAGCATCTCCGTAGCGGGGGGCCGGATTTTCGGGGAAGCGCAGTATTTT
TRBD1,TRBJ2-1,.,TRBV10-3,CAISRTGSILYNEQFF,TGTGCCATCAGCCGGACAGGGAGTATCTTGTACAATGAGCAGTTCTTC
.,TRBJ2-3,once,TRBV30,CAWGPLGGTDTQYF,TGTGCCTGGGGCCCCCTCGGGGGCACAGATACGCAGTATTTT
TRBD1,TRBJ1-1,.,TRBV11-2,CASSKTTGGNTEAFF,TGTGCCAGCAGCAAGACGACAGGGGGGAACACTGAAGCTTTCTTT
.,TRBJ1-1,.,TRBV7-9,CASSHRAGDAEAFF,TGTGCCAGCAGCCACCGAGCAGGGGACGCTGAAGCTTTCTTT
.,TRBJ1-1,.,TRBV18,CASSPPGQAFF,TGTGCCAGCTCACCACCTGGACAGGCTTTCTTT
.,TRBJ2-7,.,TRBV6-4,CASSEKGYGTYEQYF,TGTGCCAGCAGTGAGAAGGGGTACGGTACCTACGAGCAGTACTTC
.,TRBJ1-1,medium-sized,TRBV6-5,CAVSPLSGEEAFF,TGTGCCGTCTCCCCCCTGTCCGGGGAGGAAGCTTTCTTT
.,TRBJ1-5,.,TRBV2,CASKGRAELNQPQHF,TGTGCCAGCAAGGGCAGGGCTGAACTCAATCAGCCCCAGCATTTT
TRBD1,TRBJ1-5,.,TRBV6-1,CASRTGYDQPQHF,TGTGCCAGCAGGACAGGGTACGATCAGCCCCAGCATTTT
TRBD1,TRBJ1-6,.,TRBV4-1,CASSHPDRENSPLHF,TGCGCCAGCAGCCATCCGGACAGGGAAAATTCACCCCTCCACTTT
.,TRBJ1-1,.,TRBV4-1,CASSQDIRQSSAEAFF,TGCGCCAGCAGCCAAGATATTCGGCAGTCAAGCGCTGAAGCTTTCTTT
.,TRBJ1-5,.,TRBV28,CASRTHRGASNQPQHF,TGTGCCAGCAGGACCCACCGGGGGGCGAGCAATCAGCCCCAGCATTTT
.,TRBJ2-5,.,TRBV10-3,CAISPLQGETQYF,TGTGCCATCAGCCCCCTTCAGGGGGAGACCCAGTACTTC
.,TRBJ2-2,once,TRBV5-1,CASSLLVATGELFF,TGCGCCAGCAGCTTACTAGTAGCCACCGGGGAGCTGTTTTTT
.,TRBJ1-1,.,TRBV29-1,CSAGGGTEAFF,TGCAGCGCGGGGGGGGGCACTGAAGCTTTCTTT
.,TRBJ2-1,.,TRBV18,CASSGLAGGNEQFF,TGTGCCAGCTCAGGTCTAGCCGGGGGTAATGAGCAGTTCTTC
TRBD2,TRBJ2-1,few,TRBV5-5,CASSSSGETYNEQFF,TGTGCCAGCAGCTCAAGCGGGGAGACCTACAATGAGCAGTTCTTC
.,TRBJ2-7,.,TRBV25-1,CASSAGGRGDEQYF,TGTGCCAGCAGTGCCGGGGGGCGCGGCGACGAGCAGTACTTC
.,TRBJ1-6,.,TRBV30,CASKRSTTPLHF,TGTGCATCCAAAAGGAGTACGACACCCCTCCACTTT
TRBD2,TRBJ2-1,.,TRBV7-3,CASSLTAGTSGANEQFF,TGTGCCAGCAGCTTAACAGCCGGGACTAGCGGTGCCAATGAGCAGTTCTTC
.,TRBJ1-1,.,TRBV7-9,CASSSRVGGNTEAFF,TGTGCCAGCAGCTCCCGAGTAGGGGGGAACACTGAAGCTTTCTTT
TRBD1,TRBJ2-7,.,TRBV6-5,CASSYSGQGEYEQYF,TGTGCCAGCAGTTACTCGGGACAGGGGGAGTACGAGCAGTACTTC
.,TRBJ2-5,.,TRBV11-2,CASSLKGLKRQETQYF,TGTGCCAGCAGCTTAAAGGGACTGAAACGTCAAGAGACCCAGTACTTC
.,TRBJ1-4,.,TRBV27,CASSFDWANEKLFF,TGTGCCAGCAGTTTTGATTGGGCAAATGAAAAACTGTTTTTT
.,TRBJ2-5,.,TRBV5-6,CASSLFVRGFLETQYF,TGTGCCAGCAGCTTGTTCGTCCGGGGTTTTCTAGAGACCCAGTACTTC
.,TRBJ1-5,.,TRBV19,CASSSGRDQPQHF,TGTGCCAGTAGTTCAGGGAGGGATCAGCCCCAGCATTTT
.,TRBJ2-2,.,TRBV7-2,CASSLMRMNTGELFF,TGTGCCAGCAGCTTAATGAGGATGAACACCGGGGAGCTGTTTTTT
TRBD1,TRBJ2-7,.,TRBV7-9,CASSPNSGTGVLSSYEQYF,TGTGCCAGCAGCCCGAACTCCGGGACAGGGGTCCTAAGCTCCTACGAGCAGTACTTC
TRBD1,TRBJ1-1,few,TRBV7-9,CASSSPSRGDTEAFF,TGTGCCAGCAGCTCCCCCTCCAGGGGGGACACTGAAGCTTTCTTT
.,TRBJ2-5,.,TRBV25-1,CASSDGMWEEETQYF,TGTGCCAGCAGTGACGGGATGTGGGAAGAAGAGACCCAGTACTTC
TRBD1,TRBJ1-1,.,TRBV18,CASSPGTGDLIANTEAFF,TGTGCCAGCTCACCTGGGACAGGGGACCTTATTGCGAACACTGAAGCTTTCTTT